Each of the 28 T cell receptor beta chains below was sequenced from the same sample in a study of T cells after yellow fever vaccination. A single record per CDR3 protein comes from TCRdb applying MiXCR to the 5' RACE reads. This sample has approximately 350,000 distinct CDR3 sequences, with approximately 10% found just once. Source: PBMCs, taken on the day of the first yellow fever vaccination. Every receptor here comes from a man aged 18 to 35 who received the YFV17D yellow fever vaccine.

The chain links TRBV12-3 or TRBV12-4 to TRBJ2-5; 8 nucleotides agree with TRBD1. The junction had 10 bases not matched to a gene; V was cut back by 6 bases and J by 4 bases. The CDR3 length is 15 residues. The CDR3 nucleotides read TGTGCCAGCAGGCTCGGGACAGGATTATCAGAGACCCAGTACTTC. This gives the protein CASRLGTGLSETQYF.

This clonotype was found a few times. The chain is built from TRBV12-3 or TRBV12-4 and TRBJ2-4; TRBD1 matches at 8 bases. This CDR3 comprises 16 residues. The trim removed 2 bases at V and 2 bases at J, leaving 5 bases unmatched. This CDR3 is CASSLWGQATKNIQYF. In DNA form, the CDR3 reads TGTGCCAGCAGTTTATGGGGACAGGCAACCAAAAACATTCAGTACTTC.

The rearrangement links TRBV29-1 to TRBJ2-6; D perhaps matches TRBD2 (5 bases). The V and J ends lost 4 bases and 9 bases respectively, with 10 bases between them. This CDR3 has 12 amino acids. Germline assignment: CDR1 SQVTM and CDR2 ANQGSEA. The CDR3: CSVARVDNVLTF. CDR3 in DNA: TGCAGCGTTGCGAGGGTGGACAACGTCCTGACTTTC.

This clonotype has just a few counts. This chain links TRBV25-1 with TRBJ2-2, with TRBD1 matching over 9 bases. J was trimmed by 3 bases and V by 7 bases; bases with no gene match: 3. The CDR3 runs to 14 residues. The germline CDR1 and CDR2 sequences are MGHDK and SYGVNS. The CDR3 DNA sequence: TGTGCCAGCACGGGGACAGGGTACACCGGGGAGCTGTTTTTT. It translates to CASTGTGYTGELFF.

This clonotype was detected many times. The chain couples TRBV5-1 to TRBJ2-5, with D possibly being TRBD2 (6 bases). V shed 4 bases and J shed 2 bases, with 12 bases lying between them. This CDR3 has 14 amino acids. Germline CDR1 reads SGHRS; CDR2 reads YFSETQ. The DNA of the CDR3 is TGCGCCAGCAGCCCGGGGACTTGGCAAGAGACCCAGTACTTC. Its translation: CASSPGTWQETQYF.

This chain joins TRBV6-5 and TRBJ2-5, with 13 nucleotides matching TRBD2. The germline gives CDR1 MNHEY, CDR2 SVGAGI. The CDR3 spans 16 residues. V lost 2 bases to trimming and J lost 5 bases; unmatched junction nucleotides: 5. CDR3 sequence: CASSYTSGGAGETQYF. Written as DNA, the CDR3 is TGTGCCAGCAGTTACACTAGCGGGGGGGCTGGTGAGACCCAGTACTTC.

This clonotype was seen once. Germline and junction disagree at one end, which may indicate a read error. The chain is built from TRBV11-1 and TRBJ2-1; D gene uncertain. CDR1 is SGHAT and CDR2 is FQDESV in the germline V gene (reference sequence). This CDR3 is built from 12 residues. The CDR3 sequence: CVSSRGDNEQFF. CDR3 sequence (DNA): TGTGTCAGCAGCCGAGGAGACAACGAGCAGTTCTTC.

There are many counts of this clonotype. The CDR3 DNA reads as TGCAGCGCCATCAGGGGGGCGGCGGATGAGCAGTTCTTC. Translating it yields CSAIRGAADEQFF. The gene calls are TRBV29-1 and TRBJ2-1, with D perhaps matching TRBD1 (7 bases). The V end was cut by 7 bases, the J end by 8 bases, with 18 bases between. Germline CDR1 and CDR2: SQVTM and ANQGSEA. The CDR3 length is 13 residues.

The genes are TRBV20-1 and TRBJ2-1; 12 positions agree with TRBD2. The V gene end was trimmed by 4 bases and the J gene end by 6 bases; junction bases not matched to a gene: 10. The CDR3 is 16 residues long. The germline V gene encodes CDR1 DFQATT and CDR2 SNEGSKA (reference sequence). CDR3 in amino acids: CSATDPSGGAGNEQFF. CDR3 sequence (DNA): TGCAGTGCTACCGACCCTAGCGGGGGGGCGGGCAATGAGCAGTTCTTC.

In this sample, this clonotype turned up a few times. This chain links TRBV19 with TRBJ2-1, with a possible D match to TRBD1 (8 bases). This CDR3 has 18 residues. V shed 1 base and J shed 4 bases, with 20 bases lying between them. Germline V gives CDR1 LNHDA, CDR2 SQIVND (reference sequence). DNA for the CDR3: TGTGCCAGTAGTATAGCCACAGGGGGGGGCGGGGGATACAATGAGCAGTTCTTC. Amino acid sequence: CASSIATGGGGGYNEQFF.

This sequence joins TRBV5-4 and TRBJ2-6, with no clear D. This CDR3 is 15 amino acids long. In germline, CDR1 is SGHNT, CDR2 YYREEE (reference sequence). The V end lost 4 bases, the J end lost 4 bases, and 12 bases lay between the germline ends. CDR3 DNA sequence: TGTGCCAGCAGCCAGAACAGCGCCGGGGCCAACGTCCTGACTTTC. The encoded protein is CASSQNSAGANVLTF.

In its sample, this clonotype was seen a few times. The chain couples TRBV5-1 to TRBJ1-1; the D gene is possibly TRBD1 (5 bases). Trimming took 4 bases from V and 0 from J, leaving 13 bases between them. Germline values: CDR1 SGHRS, CDR2 YFSETQ. The CDR3 contains 15 residues. CDR3 DNA sequence: TGCGCCAGCAGCCCCCTGGAGGGGTTGAACACTGAAGCTTTCTTT. Translated: CASSPLEGLNTEAFF.

The chain employs TRBV4-1 and TRBJ1-6; D unclear. Germline V gene sequence: CDR1 MGHRA, CDR2 YSYEKL. V lost 0 bases, J lost 8 bases, and 11 bases lay in between. The CDR3 totals 15 residues. CDR3 nucleotide sequence: TGCGCCAGCAGCCAAGAGAACAGTAGGTATTCACCCCTCCACTTT. This codes for CASSQENSRYSPLHF.

The sample holds a few counts of this clonotype. V usage is TRBV10-3 and J usage is TRBJ2-3; D may be TRBD2 (6 bases). Germline V lookup: CDR1 ENHRY, CDR2 SYGVKD. V lost 0 bases to trimming and J lost 2 bases, with 24 bases between them. There are 20 residues in the CDR3. The CDR3 DNA is TGTGCCATCAGTGAGTCGATTGATGGGGCTGCGGGGCACTACACAGATACGCAGTATTTT. This codes for CAISESIDGAAGHYTDTQYF.

The chain employs TRBV27 and TRBJ1-6; D gene unclear. Per germline, CDR1 MNHEY and CDR2 SMNVEV (reference sequence). The CDR3 is 15 residues long. V lost 0 bases, J lost 3 bases, and 6 bases lay in between. CDR3 DNA sequence: TGTGCCAGCAGTTTATCCGGGTTCTATAATTCACCCCTCCACTTT. It is translated as CASSLSGFYNSPLHF.

This clonotype was seen a handful of times. This chain joins TRBV6-1 and TRBJ1-2; 9 nucleotides match TRBD1. The CDR3 is 14 residues long. CDR1 is MNHNS and CDR2 is SASEGT in the germline V gene. Losses at the gene ends were 6 bases for V and 5 bases for J; bases not matched to a gene: 7. The CDR3 region is CASSFRDRAYGYTF. Here the CDR3 DNA reads TGTGCCAGCAGCTTCCGGGACAGGGCATATGGCTACACCTTC.

This clonotype was counted a few times. The chain couples TRBV5-1 to TRBJ2-1, with D hard to call. CDR1 is SGHRS, CDR2 YFSETQ, per germline. V lost 1 base, J lost 6 bases, and 5 bases lay in between. CDR3 length: 12 residues. The CDR3: CASSLYRNEQFF. In DNA, the CDR3 is TGCGCCAGCAGCTTGTATCGCAATGAGCAGTTCTTC.

V is TRBV5-1 and J is TRBJ2-3; possibly TRBD1 for D (6 bases). Germline CDR1 is SGHRS and CDR2 is YFSETQ. The CDR3 spans 14 residues. With 4 bases removed from V and 2 bases from J, the gap between germline ends came to 11 bases. The CDR3 protein is CASSPTGYTDTQYF. Here the CDR3 DNA reads TGCGCCAGCAGCCCGACAGGATACACAGATACGCAGTATTTT. Looking up the rest from reference TRBV5-1 and TRBJ2-3 gives the full variable domain: KAGVTQTPRYLIKTRGQQVTLSCSPISGHRSVSWYQQTPGQGLQFLFEYFSETQRNKGNFPGRFSGRQFSNSRSEMNVSTLELGDSALYLCASSPTGYTDTQYFGPGTRLTVL.

The genes are TRBV7-2 and TRBJ1-5; tentatively, D is TRBD1 (6 bases). CDR1 and CDR2 (germline): SGHTA, FQGNSA. There are 14 residues in the CDR3. Trimming shortened V by 5 bases and J by 6 bases, and 14 bases separated the two germline ends. The CDR3 DNA follows: TGTGCCAGCAGCCCCGACAGGTCCGGTCAGCCCCAGCATTTT. Encoded protein: CASSPDRSGQPQHF.

Many counts were recorded for this clonotype. The chain combines TRBV7-2 with TRBJ2-1, with 13 positions matching TRBD2. Trimming removed 5 bases from V and 4 bases from J; junction bases left unmatched: 2. The CDR3 length is 15 residues. Germline V lookup: CDR1 SGHTA, CDR2 FQGNSA. As DNA, the CDR3 is TGTGCCAGCAGCCGGACTAGCGGGGGTTACAATGAGCAGTTCTTC. As protein: CASSRTSGGYNEQFF. Combining the CDR3 with reference TRBV7-2 and TRBJ2-1 gives the whole variable domain GAGVSQSPSNKVTEKGKDVELRCDPISGHTALYWYRQSLGQGLEFLIYFQGNSAPDKSGLPSDRFSAERTGGSVSTLTIQRTQQEDSAVYLCASSRTSGGYNEQFFGPGTRLTVL.

This clonotype occurred a few times. The chain uses TRBV7-3 and TRBJ1-2; 7 bases line up with TRBD1. From germline, CDR1 is SGHTA and CDR2 FQGTGA. Losses at the gene ends were 5 bases for V and 5 bases for J; bases not matched to a gene: 5. The CDR3 totals 13 residues. In nucleotides, the CDR3 is TGTGCCAGCAGCCAGGGGGTAGGGTATGGCTACACCTTC. It translates to CASSQGVGYGYTF.

This chain's CDR3 is CASSDRLSYEQYV. As DNA, the CDR3 is TGTGCCAGCAGCGACAGGCTCTCCTACGAGCAGTACGTC. The chain links TRBV14 to TRBJ2-7; D perhaps matches TRBD1 (6 bases). This CDR3 is built from 13 residues. Deletions cut 5 bases from V and 0 bases from J, with 8 bases between. Germline V gene sequence: CDR1 SGHDN, CDR2 FVKESK.

This clonotype has only a few counts. DNA of the CDR3: TGCGCCAGCAGCCAAGATTGGGGGGGCGAGCAGTACGTC. This codes for CASSQDWGGEQYV. The chain joins TRBV4-1 to TRBJ2-7; 7 positions match TRBD2. The V and J ends lost 0 bases and 6 bases, in that order; junction bases with no gene match: 2. This CDR3 has 13 residues. From germline, CDR1 is MGHRA and CDR2 YSYEKL.

This chain links TRBV14 with TRBJ2-3; 7 bases agree with TRBD1. The CDR3 is 15 residues long. Losses at the gene ends were 3 bases for V and 0 bases for J; bases not matched to a gene: 3. CDR1 SGHDN and CDR2 FVKESK come from the germline V gene. The CDR3 here is CASSQGQPSTDTQYF. In DNA, the CDR3 is TGTGCCAGCAGCCAGGGACAGCCCAGCACAGATACGCAGTATTTT.

This sequence joins TRBV19 and TRBJ1-2; D might be TRBD1 (6 bases). V lost 5 bases and J lost 7, with 20 bases in between. In germline, CDR1 is LNHDA, CDR2 SQIVND (reference sequence). The CDR3 loop spans 15 amino acids. CDR3 protein: CASSPLDRSRGGYTF. The CDR3 nucleotides read TGTGCCAGTAGTCCCCTGGACAGATCCCGGGGTGGCTACACCTTC.

About this clonotype: A junction boundary mismatches the germline segment, possibly from a read error. CDR3 in amino acids: CASSMLNGRSSSYEPYF. As DNA, the CDR3 is TGTGCCAGTAGTATGCTAAACGGGAGGTCTAGCTCCTACGAGCCGTACTTC. This sequence joins TRBV19 and TRBJ2-7; 7 nucleotides line up with TRBD2. Germline V gene data show CDR1 as LNHDA and CDR2 as SQIVND (reference sequence). There are 17 residues in the CDR3.

Only a few counts were recorded for this clonotype. V usage is TRBV11-2 and J usage is TRBJ2-1; D might be TRBD1 (6 bases). The CDR3 consists of 16 residues. Germline values: CDR1 SGHAT, CDR2 FQNNGV. The germline V and J ends were trimmed by 5 bases and 0 bases, with 14 bases remaining between them. The CDR3 DNA is TGTGCCAGCAGCCACACCAGGGGCAACTCCTACAATGAGCAGTTCTTC. Translating it yields CASSHTRGNSYNEQFF. Complete variable domain (other parts from reference TRBV11-2 and TRBJ2-1): EAGVAQSPRYKIIEKRQSVAFWCNPISGHATLYWYQQILGQGPKLLIQFQNNGVVDDSQLPKDRFSAERLKGVDSTLKIQPAKLEDSAVYLCASSHTRGNSYNEQFFGPGTRLTVL.

The genes are TRBV5-1 and TRBJ2-5; D possibly corresponds to TRBD1 (6 bases). The CDR3 extends over 12 amino acids. The germline V gene has CDR1 SGHRS and CDR2 YFSETQ. V gave up 3 bases and J gave up 5 bases, with 8 bases separating them. CDR3 sequence (DNA): TGCGCCAGCAGCTCCGACAGGGAGACCCAGTACTTC. Translated: CASSSDRETQYF.